Presented here are 29 T cell receptor beta chains from one specimen sequenced in a study of T cell responses to AZD1222 COVID-19 vaccine. Generated by immunoSEQ multiplex PCR, the TCRdb table keeps only in-frame clones and is missing some. Seen here are more than 95,000 clones, approximately 90% observed once, and the top ten hold roughly 7%. The sample in question was peripheral blood, obtained 28 days after the second AZD1222 dose. The source of these receptors is an adult who received the AZD1222 COVID-19 vaccine.

The gene calls are TRBV5-1 and TRBJ2-2; 10 bases map to TRBD1. The length of the CDR3 is 16 residues. From germline, CDR1 is SGHRS and CDR2 YFSETQ. The junction had 8 bases not matched to a gene; V was cut back by 2 bases and J by 7 bases. This chain's CDR3 is CASSFRRQGAGGELFF. CDR3 nucleotides: TGCGCCAGCAGCTTCCGGAGACAGGGGGCGGGCGGGGAGCTGTTTTTT. The complete variable domain, with remaining parts taken from reference TRBV5-1 and TRBJ2-2, reads KAGVTQTPRYLIKTRGQQVTLSCSPISGHRSVSWYQQTPGQGLQFLFEYFSETQRNKGNFPGRFSGRQFSNSRSEMNVSTLELGDSALYLCASSFRRQGAGGELFFGEGSRLTVL.

This chain connects TRBV21-1 to TRBJ1-5; the table's D call of TRBD1 was not tested on the DNA. TRBV21-1 is deemed a pseudogene. CDR3 size: 19 residues. The CDR3, as DNA: TGTGCCAGCACTTCGACCAGGGGGCAGGATGTGAAGGTTGGTCAGCCCCAGCATTTT. Translated: CASTSTRGQDVKVGQPQHF.

The V gene is TRBV11-3, the J gene TRBJ2-3; 10 bases fit TRBD2. CDR3 size: 16 residues. Germline-derived CDR1 and CDR2 are SGHNT and YENEEA. The junction had 5 bases not matched to a gene; V was cut back by 0 bases and J by 5 bases. In DNA, the CDR3 is TGTGCCAGCAGCTTAGAACTAGCGGGAATTAAAGATACGCAGTATTTT. It specifies CASSLELAGIKDTQYF.

The CDR3 loop reads CASSYSIQGGRGYTF. The CDR3 DNA is TGTGCCAGCAGTTACTCGATTCAGGGGGGTCGTGGCTACACCTTC. V usage is TRBV6-5 and J usage is TRBJ1-2; 7 nucleotides agree with TRBD1. The CDR3 is 15 amino acids. CDR1 is MNHEY and CDR2 is SVGAGI in the germline V gene. The V gene end was trimmed by 0 bases and the J gene end by 7 bases; junction bases not matched to a gene: 8.

The V and J genes are TRBV12-3 or TRBV12-4 and TRBJ2-7; D is unclear. V was trimmed by 6 bases and J by 0 bases, leaving 9 bases between them. The CDR3 is 13 residues long. CDR3 sequence (DNA): TGTGCCAGCAGCGGACCGGTCTCCTACGAGCAGTACTTC. Encoded protein: CASSGPVSYEQYF.

The rearrangement uses TRBV5-1 and TRBJ2-2, with D possibly TRBD1 on 6 matching bases. With 2 bases removed from V and 0 bases from J, the gap between germline ends came to 14 bases. There are 17 residues in the CDR3. From germline, CDR1 is SGHRS and CDR2 YFSETQ. The CDR3 protein is CASSLGHRDPNTGELFF. Here the CDR3 DNA reads TGCGCCAGCAGCTTAGGCCACAGGGACCCGAACACCGGGGAGCTGTTTTTT.

The rearrangement uses TRBV12-3 or TRBV12-4 and TRBJ1-1, with a possible D match to TRBD1 (6 bases). V lost 6 bases and J lost 6, with 11 bases in between. CDR3 size: 12 residues. The CDR3 loop reads CASRQQGAEAFF. CDR3 nucleotides: TGTGCCAGCAGGCAACAGGGCGCTGAAGCTTTCTTT.

This chain uses TRBV11-3 with TRBJ2-1; TRBD2 agrees at 10 bases. V was pared by 3 bases and J by 7 bases, with 6 bases of the junction left unmatched. The CDR3 totals 15 residues. In germline, CDR1 is SGHNT, CDR2 YENEEA. Here the CDR3 reads CASSFFLAGVNEQFF. The CDR3 coding sequence is TGTGCCAGCAGCTTCTTTCTAGCGGGAGTGAATGAGCAGTTCTTC.

The CDR3 nucleotides read TGTGCCAGCAGTTTACTGGACAGGAGCAATCAGCCCCAGCATTTT. This gives the protein CASSLLDRSNQPQHF. The chain uses TRBV28 and TRBJ1-5; 7 bases map to TRBD1. Germline V gene sequence: CDR1 MDHEN, CDR2 SYDVKM. After removal of 2 bases from V and 1 base from J, the junction contained 2 bases not matched to a gene. CDR3 length: 15 amino acids.

The V call is TRBV7-3, the J call TRBJ2-1, with 10 nucleotides matching TRBD1. Trimming at V came to 3 bases and at J to 6 bases, leaving 5 bases not matched to a gene. The CDR3 has 15 residues. Per the germline V gene, CDR1 is SGHTA and CDR2 is FQGTGA. CDR3 coding DNA: TGTGCCAGCAGCTTGGGACAGGGGTTATCCAATGAGCAGTTCTTC. As protein: CASSLGQGLSNEQFF.

The CDR3 spells CASSSHRQGNWETQYF. Written as DNA, the CDR3 is TGTGCCAGCAGCTCCCACCGACAGGGTAACTGGGAGACCCAGTACTTC. The chain links TRBV7-2 to TRBJ2-5, with 7 positions matching TRBD1. V shed 4 bases, J shed 5 bases, and the junction held 13 bases outside the gene matches. The CDR3 has 16 amino acids. CDR1 and CDR2 from the germline V gene are SGHTA and FQGNSA.

This chain joins TRBV11-2 and TRBJ2-7; D possibly matches TRBD1 or TRBD2 (7 bases each). This CDR3 is 15 amino acids long. With 8 bases removed from V and 4 bases from J, the gap between germline ends came to 21 bases. Per germline, CDR1 SGHAT and CDR2 FQNNGV. CDR3 residues: CASQEGAGVPYEQYF. The CDR3, as DNA: TGTGCCAGCCAAGAGGGGGCGGGGGTGCCTTACGAGCAGTACTTC. The full variable domain, with the rest looked up from reference TRBV11-2 and TRBJ2-7, is EAGVAQSPRYKIIEKRQSVAFWCNPISGHATLYWYQQILGQGPKLLIQFQNNGVVDDSQLPKDRFSAERLKGVDSTLKIQPAKLEDSAVYLCASQEGAGVPYEQYFGPGTRLTVT.

The chain is built from TRBV14 and TRBJ2-1, with a weak D call TRBD1 (5 bases). Germline assignment: CDR1 SGHDN and CDR2 FVKESK. The V gene lost 0 bases and the J gene lost 4 bases, with 7 bases spanning the gap. There are 14 residues in the CDR3. The CDR3, as DNA: TGTGCCAGCAGCCAAGAAGGGGCGTACAATGAGCAGTTCTTC. This sequence encodes CASSQEGAYNEQFF.

J is TRBJ1-2 and V is TRBV7-2, with 10 nucleotides matching TRBD1. V shed 5 bases, J shed 5 bases, and the junction held 5 bases outside the gene matches. Germline V gives CDR1 SGHTA, CDR2 FQGNSA. This CDR3 spans 14 amino acids. CDR3: CASSHGQGVYGYTF. CDR3 nucleotides: TGTGCCAGCAGCCACGGACAGGGGGTGTATGGCTACACCTTC.

The chain has TRBV11-3 and TRBJ1-2; 8 nucleotides align to TRBD1. The CDR3 sequence is 13 residues long. The germline gives CDR1 SGHNT, CDR2 YENEEA. Unmatched junction bases numbered 8, after V lost 6 bases and J lost 8 bases. DNA of the CDR3: TGTGCCAGCAGTTGGGACAGGCAAGGAGGCTACACCTTC. Protein product: CASSWDRQGGYTF. The full variable domain, its missing parts supplied by reference TRBV11-3 and TRBJ1-2, is EAGVVQSPRYKIIEKKQPVAFWCNPISGHNTLYWYLQNLGQGPELLIRYENEEAVDDSQLPKDRFSAERLKGVDSTLKIQPAELGDSAVYLCASSWDRQGGYTFGSGTRLTVV.

This clone appeared once. The chain recombines TRBV27 with TRBJ1-5; D not resolved. Trimming took 8 bases from V and 2 from J, leaving 10 bases between them. The CDR3 runs to 13 residues. Germline assignment: CDR1 MNHEY and CDR2 SMNVEV (reference sequence). This CDR3 is CASGSVGNQPQHF. The DNA of the CDR3 is TGTGCCAGCGGGTCCGTAGGCAATCAGCCCCAGCATTTT.

The chain joins TRBV5-4 to TRBJ2-7, with 7 bases matching TRBD1. Germline-derived CDR1 and CDR2 are SGHNT and YYREEE (reference sequence). V dropped 4 bases and J dropped 0; count of bases not matched to a gene: 4. CDR3 length: 14 residues. CDR3 coding DNA: TGTGCCAGCAGCATTGACAGGGACTCCTACGAGCAGTACTTC. Protein product: CASSIDRDSYEQYF.

V and J are TRBV6-5 and TRBJ2-7; TRBD2 is a possible D gene (7 bases). Germline V lookup: CDR1 MNHEY, CDR2 SVGAGI. The CDR3 has 15 residues. The V end lost 6 bases, the J end lost 2 bases, and 17 bases lay between the germline ends. CDR3 amino acids: CASSRSGTRPYEQYF. The DNA for the CDR3 is TGTGCCAGCAGCCGAAGCGGGACAAGGCCCTACGAGCAGTACTTC.

The chain links TRBV11-3 to TRBJ1-6; D might be TRBD1 (5 bases). CDR3 length: 16 residues. Germline V gene sequence: CDR1 SGHNT, CDR2 YENEEA. Trimming stripped 1 base from V and 0 bases from J, with 7 bases between. The CDR3 region has the DNA TGTGCCAGCAGCTTAGGAGACAGCTCCTATAATTCACCCCTCCACTTT. It specifies CASSLGDSSYNSPLHF.

This chain joins TRBV11-3 and TRBJ2-5, with D perhaps matching TRBD1 or TRBD2 (6 bases each). There are 14 residues in the CDR3. Deletions cut 6 bases from V and 4 bases from J, with 15 bases between. CDR1 and CDR2 from the germline V gene are SGHNT and YENEEA. The CDR3 protein is CASSPPGGGETQYF. CDR3 bases: TGTGCCAGCAGTCCCCCCGGGGGCGGAGAGACCCAGTACTTC. Full variable domain (remainder filled in from reference TRBV11-3 and TRBJ2-5): EAGVVQSPRYKIIEKKQPVAFWCNPISGHNTLYWYLQNLGQGPELLIRYENEEAVDDSQLPKDRFSAERLKGVDSTLKIQPAELGDSAVYLCASSPPGGGETQYFGPGTRLLVL.

CDR3 sequence (DNA): TGTGCCAGCAGTTTTCAAGGCACCGGGGAGCTGTTTTTT. Translated, it gives CASSFQGTGELFF. The chain uses TRBV27 and TRBJ2-2; D ambiguous. V was shortened by 3 bases and J by 4 bases, with 6 bases between the two germline ends. The CDR3 has 13 amino acids. The germline V gene encodes CDR1 MNHEY and CDR2 SMNVEV (reference sequence).

The CDR3 loop reads CASSYSQGAYGYTF. The CDR3 nucleotides read TGTGCCAGCAGTTACTCGCAGGGGGCGTATGGCTACACCTTC. The genes are TRBV6-5 and TRBJ1-2; 8 bases are shared with TRBD1. From germline, CDR1 is MNHEY and CDR2 SVGAGI. The CDR3 is 14 amino acids. V dropped 0 bases and J dropped 5; count of bases not matched to a gene: 2.

The chain carries TRBV7-2 and TRBJ2-1; 11 bases map to TRBD2. This CDR3 spans 15 amino acids. Germline CDR1 and CDR2: SGHTA and FQGNSA. Trimming cost V 4 bases and J 4 bases; bases outside gene matches: 3. CDR3 bases: TGTGCCAGCAGCTCCCGACTAGCGGGGTACAATGAGCAGTTCTTC. This codes for CASSSRLAGYNEQFF.

The chain couples TRBV5-6 to TRBJ1-5, with 10 positions matching TRBD1. CDR1 and CDR2 from the germline V gene are SGHDT and YYEEEE. V lost 3 bases, J lost 7 bases, and 10 bases stayed unmatched. The CDR3 is 16 residues long. In DNA, the CDR3 is TGTGCCAGCAGCTATGGGGGACAGGGGTTCTTACAGCCCCAGCATTTT. Its translation is CASSYGGQGFLQPQHF.

The chain has TRBV19 and TRBJ2-2; D might be TRBD1 (6 bases). Trimming took off 8 bases at V and 6 bases at J, with 16 bases between the two ends. Germline loops: CDR1 LNHDA, CDR2 SQIVND (reference sequence). The CDR3 has 14 amino acids. The CDR3 sequence: CASGDTIRSGELFF. CDR3 sequence (DNA): TGTGCCAGTGGGGACACTATCAGGTCCGGGGAGCTGTTTTTT. Filled out from reference TRBV19 and TRBJ2-2, the complete variable domain reads DGGITQSPKYLFRKEGQNVTLSCEQNLNHDAMYWYRQDPGQGLRLIYYSQIVNDFQKGDIAEGYSVSREKKESFPLTVTSAQKNPTAFYLCASGDTIRSGELFFGEGSRLTVL.

This clone was seen only once. The chain carries TRBV4-3 and TRBJ2-7; D perhaps matches TRBD1 (5 bases). Trimming cost V 4 bases and J 1 base, with 11 bases left between them. The CDR3 has 14 amino acids. Germline-derived CDR1 and CDR2 are LGHNA and YSLEER. The CDR3 DNA follows: TGCGCCAGCAGCCTGGCGGCAGGGTCCTACGAGCAGTACTTC. It encodes CASSLAAGSYEQYF.

The V call is TRBV28, the J call TRBJ2-5, with 8 bases identical to TRBD1. Germline loops: CDR1 MDHEN, CDR2 SYDVKM. The CDR3 spans 14 residues. J lost 4 bases, V lost 4 bases, and 5 bases had no gene match. The CDR3 DNA reads as TGTGCCAGCAGTTGGGGCGGGACAGGAGAGACCCAGTACTTC. It encodes CASSWGGTGETQYF.

In the case of this clone: A read error may account for a junction end that differs from germline. The chain uses TRBV12-3 or TRBV12-4 and TRBJ1-1; D gene unclear. The CDR3 is 12 amino acids. The CDR3 DNA sequence: TGTGCCAGCAGTTTCTCCTACACGGAAGCTTTCTTT. It translates to CASSFSYTEAFF.

This clone was detected only a few times. The chain has TRBV27 and TRBJ2-7; 8 nucleotides line up with TRBD2. Germline lookup yields CDR1 MNHEY and CDR2 SMNVEV (reference sequence). Unmatched junction bases numbered 6, after V lost 5 bases and J lost 3 bases. CDR3 length equals 14 residues. CDR3: CASSNSGTSYEQYF. CDR3 in DNA: TGTGCCAGCAGTAACTCCGGGACTAGCTACGAGCAGTACTTC.